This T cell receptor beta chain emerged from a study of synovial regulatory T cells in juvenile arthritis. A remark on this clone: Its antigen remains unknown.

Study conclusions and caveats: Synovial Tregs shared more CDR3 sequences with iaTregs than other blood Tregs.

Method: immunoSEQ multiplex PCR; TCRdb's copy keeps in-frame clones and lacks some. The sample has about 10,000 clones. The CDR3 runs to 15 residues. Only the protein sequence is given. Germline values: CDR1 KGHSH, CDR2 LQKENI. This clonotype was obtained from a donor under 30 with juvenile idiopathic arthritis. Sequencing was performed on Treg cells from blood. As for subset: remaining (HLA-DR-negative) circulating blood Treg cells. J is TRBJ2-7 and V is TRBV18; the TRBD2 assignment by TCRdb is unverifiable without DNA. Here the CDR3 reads CASSSVSGRAYEQYF.